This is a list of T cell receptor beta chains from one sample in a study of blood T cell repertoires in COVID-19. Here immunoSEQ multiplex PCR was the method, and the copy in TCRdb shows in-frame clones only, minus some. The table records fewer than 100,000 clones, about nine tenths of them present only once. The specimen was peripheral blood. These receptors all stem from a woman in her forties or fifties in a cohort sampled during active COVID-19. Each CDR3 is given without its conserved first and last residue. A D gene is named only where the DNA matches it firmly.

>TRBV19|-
ASGTPGQETQY
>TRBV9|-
ASEGGPSGNTIY
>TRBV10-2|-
ASSPGRRAKNIQY
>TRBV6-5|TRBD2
ASVSERGDNEQY
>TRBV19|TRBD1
ASRRRSGQTYNEQF
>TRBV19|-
ASSSRGLNTEAF
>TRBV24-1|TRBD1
ATSDSQDRGFPTDTQY
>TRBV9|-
ASSAEGHNYGYT
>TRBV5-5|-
ASSRLERETYEQY
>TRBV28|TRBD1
ASSFLRDRVETEAF
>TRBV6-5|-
ASSWTRQETQY